A selection of T cell receptor beta chains follows, all from one sample in a study of T cells after posttransplantation cyclophosphamide. Sequencing used immunoSEQ multiplex PCR; TCRdb keeps in-frame clones, though not all of them. The profile covers thousands of clones, none occurring a single time. Specimen: PBMCs, collected after allogeneic stem cell transplant with posttransplant cyclophosphamide. These TCRs come from a male patient aged 55 to 69 who received an allogeneic stem cell transplant from a related donor, was CMV-positive, and had no GVHD. The graft donor may be the source of some T cells. Both conserved end residues are part of each CDR3. D genes are given only for firm matches. The size of a clone is reported for some rows only, either as once, few or many, or as a class for expanded clones.

d_call | clone_size | j_call | v_call | cdr3_nt | cdr3_aa
TRBD1 | NA | TRBJ1-2 | TRBV28 | TGTGCCAGCAGTTTACAGGGGGCGCTTAACTATGGCTACACCTTC | CASSLQGALNYGYTF
NA | many | TRBJ1-2 | TRBV27 | TGTGCCAGCGGCCAACAGGGTATCGATGGCTACACCTTC | CASGQQGIDGYTF
TRBD1 | medium-sized | TRBJ1-2 | TRBV28 | TGTGCCAGCAACCGACAGGGGGCTGACTATGGCTACACCTTC | CASNRQGADYGYTF
NA | many | TRBJ1-5 | TRBV4-3 | TGCGCCAGCAGCCGCGACAGAAATAGCAATCAGCCCCAGCATTTT | CASSRDRNSNQPQHF
TRBD1 | medium-sized | TRBJ1-4 | TRBV6-1 | TGTGCCAGCATTCGGGACAGGGGGAATGAAAAACTGTTTTTT | CASIRDRGNEKLFF
NA | few | TRBJ2-7 | TRBV27 | TGTGCCAGCAGTTTAAGGGAGCCAAACGAGCAGTACTTC | CASSLREPNEQYF
TRBD2 | many | TRBJ2-5 | TRBV10-3 | TGTGCCATCAGCCTCCGACTAGCGGGGGGGCAAGAGACCCAGTACTTC | CAISLRLAGGQETQYF
NA | few | TRBJ1-1 | TRBV19 | TGTGCCAGTAGTACCCTCAGGCAATGGACAGCCCTGAACACTGAAGCTTTCTTT | CASSTLRQWTALNTEAFF
NA | few | TRBJ1-6 | TRBV19 | TGTGCCAGCTGTCACGCGTATAATTCACCCCTCCACTTT | CASCHAYNSPLHF
TRBD1 | many | TRBJ2-7 | TRBV5-1 | TGCGCCAGCAGCTTGTTTTTGTCGGGTGGACAGGGGAGTGAGCAGTACTTC | CASSLFLSGGQGSEQYF
TRBD2 | few | TRBJ2-3 | TRBV7-9 | TGTGCCAGCAGCTTAGGACTAGCGGGGGGCCGAGATACGCAGTATTTT | CASSLGLAGGRDTQYF
NA | many | TRBJ1-4 | TRBV6-1 | TGTGCCAGCAGTCGGGAGCCTAATGAAAAACTGTTTTTT | CASSREPNEKLFF
NA | many | TRBJ1-5 | TRBV28 | TGTGCCAGCAGTTTTATGCGGCAGCCCCAGCATTTT | CASSFMRQPQHF
NA | many | TRBJ2-7 | TRBV4-2 | TGTGCCAGCAGCCAATCCGGAATAGCTGGGTCCTACGAGCAGTACTTC | CASSQSGIAGSYEQYF
NA | NA | TRBJ2-5 | TRBV10-3 | TGTGCCATCAGTGAGGCTAATCTGACAGTGGGAAGTGCGACCCAGTACTTC | CAISEANLTVGSATQYF
TRBD1 | many | TRBJ2-1 | TRBV5-1 | TGCGCCAGCACTCTAAGACAGGGCGGCTACAATGAGCAGTTCTTC | CASTLRQGGYNEQFF
NA | few | TRBJ1-1 | TRBV5-1 | TGCGCCAGCAGCTTGGTGGGGGAACTGGGAGGATACACTGAAGCTTTCTTT | CASSLVGELGGYTEAFF
NA | many | TRBJ2-1 | TRBV19 | TGTGCCAGTAGTCCCAGGGACTCTCCCACCTACAATGAGCAGTTCTTC | CASSPRDSPTYNEQFF
NA | few | TRBJ2-3 | TRBV28 | TGTGCCAGCAGTTCCGGGACAACGAGCACAGATACGCAGTATTTT | CASSSGTTSTDTQYF
TRBD1 | many | TRBJ2-7 | TRBV19 | TGTGCCAGTAGTACGGGATTGTGGACAGGGGGTCGGTACGAGCAGTACTTC | CASSTGLWTGGRYEQYF
NA | many | TRBJ1-1 | TRBV5-1 | TGCGCCAGCAGCTTAGAGGGACTACTGAACACTGAAGCTTTCTTT | CASSLEGLLNTEAFF
NA | many | TRBJ1-1 | TRBV18 | TGTGCCAGCTTCCCGGAGATGAACACTGAAGCTTTCTTT | CASFPEMNTEAFF
NA | many | TRBJ2-7 | TRBV7-8 | TGTGCCAGCAGCCTCCAGACAGGGCGGGGCGAGCAGTACTTC | CASSLQTGRGEQYF
NA | medium-sized | TRBJ2-7 | TRBV6-1 | TGTGCCAGCAGTGAAGTGGGTACAGCTACCTACGAGCAGTACTTC | CASSEVGTATYEQYF
NA | NA | TRBJ2-7 | TRBV5-1 | TGCGCCAGCAGCTTGGGCGGGGTTCGGGACGAGCAGTACTTC | CASSLGGVRDEQYF
NA | few | TRBJ1-1 | TRBV14 | TGTGCCAGCAGCCAATATCGGGGTACTGAAGCTTTCTTT | CASSQYRGTEAFF
TRBD1 | NA | TRBJ1-4 | TRBV7-8 | TGTGCCAGCAGCGAAAGCTTGACAGGGGAAGGACTGTTTTTT | CASSESLTGEGLFF
TRBD1 | many | TRBJ1-1 | TRBV9 | TGTGCCAGCAGCGCTAGGCGGACAGGGTCTTTTATGAACGCTGAAGCTTTCTTT | CASSARRTGSFMNAEAFF
TRBD1 | many | TRBJ2-5 | TRBV19 | TGTGCCAGTAGTATAGTAGGGCAGGGGGAGTACGAGACCCAGTACTTC | CASSIVGQGEYETQYF
TRBD2 | few | TRBJ2-3 | TRBV28 | TGTGCCAGCAGTATGGGGACTAGCGGTAGAGATACGCAGTATTTT | CASSMGTSGRDTQYF
TRBD1 | NA | TRBJ2-7 | TRBV5-1 | TGCGCCAGCAGGACGCTCATCCCCGGGACAGACGAGCAGTACTTC | CASRTLIPGTDEQYF
NA | few | TRBJ1-6 | TRBV6-5 | TGTGCCAGCAGTTACGAGGGAAGACCGCCTTCACCCCTCCACTTT | CASSYEGRPPSPLHF
NA | NA | TRBJ2-3 | TRBV9 | TGTGCCAGCAGCCCCCAGCGGGGCACAGATACGCAGTATTTT | CASSPQRGTDTQYF
NA | many | TRBJ1-1 | TRBV6-5 | TGTGCCAGCAGTGATCGCGGCACTGAAGCTTTCTTT | CASSDRGTEAFF
NA | NA | TRBJ1-5 | TRBV30 | TGTGCCTGGAGTGAGTGGTGGCGGGGAGCTGCGAATCAGCCCCAGCATTTT | CAWSEWWRGAANQPQHF
NA | many | TRBJ2-7 | TRBV7-3 | TGTGCCAGCAGCGCCGCGGGCCTCTACGAGCAGTACTTC | CASSAAGLYEQYF
NA | many | TRBJ2-7 | TRBV2 | TGTGCCAGCAGTGAAGCGCAGGCGGACAAGCAGTACTTC | CASSEAQADKQYF
TRBD1 | NA | TRBJ2-7 | TRBV30 | TGTGCCTGGGGAGAGACAGGGGTCGGGATCTACGAGCAGTACTTC | CAWGETGVGIYEQYF
NA | many | TRBJ1-1 | TRBV30 | TGTGCCTGGAAACAGGTCACGAACACTGAAGCTTTCTTT | CAWKQVTNTEAFF
TRBD1 | many | TRBJ1-1 | TRBV7-2 | TGTGCCAGCAGCCTACAGGGGGCATTTGAAGCTTTCTTT | CASSLQGAFEAFF
NA | many | TRBJ1-2 | TRBV4-3 | TGCGCCAGCAGCCAAGAAAACACTAACTATGGCTACACCTTC | CASSQENTNYGYTF
NA | NA | TRBJ2-7 | TRBV5-1 | TGCGCCAGCAGCTACCGACAGGCCGGCTACGGGCAGTACTTC | CASSYRQAGYGQYF
TRBD1 | many | TRBJ1-1 | TRBV19 | TGTGCCAGTCTATCCCCTGACAGGGGCACTGAAGCTTTCTTT | CASLSPDRGTEAFF
NA | NA | TRBJ1-1 | TRBV18 | TGTGCCAGCTCACCACCGGGGGCGCCCACTGAAGCTTTCTTT | CASSPPGAPTEAFF
NA | medium-sized | TRBJ2-3 | TRBV28 | TGTGCCAGCAGTCCATCAGGGGAGACCGAAGATACGCAGTATTTT | CASSPSGETEDTQYF
NA | many | TRBJ1-4 | TRBV6-5 | TGTGCCAGCAGTTCATTGAGGGGGAATGAAAAACTGTTTTTT | CASSSLRGNEKLFF
TRBD1 | many | TRBJ1-2 | TRBV19 | TGTGCCAGTAGTATAGAAAACAGGGGTGGCTATGGCTACACCTTC | CASSIENRGGYGYTF
NA | few | TRBJ1-1 | TRBV2 | TGTGCCAGCAGGGAGAGCAACCGGGACACTGAAGCTTTCTTT | CASRESNRDTEAFF
NA | NA | TRBJ2-7 | TRBV29-1 | TGCAGCGTTGGCGGCGGGGCGACCTACGAGCAGTACTTC | CSVGGGATYEQYF
NA | NA | TRBJ2-7 | TRBV30 | TGTGCCTGGAGTGAAACCTCCTACGAGCAGTACTTC | CAWSETSYEQYF
NA | many | TRBJ2-3 | TRBV18 | TGTGCCAGCTCACCAACCGGGATAGATACGCAGTATTTT | CASSPTGIDTQYF
NA | many | TRBJ2-7 | TRBV4-2 | TGTGCCAGCAGCCAAGAAAACAGGTTCCGGAACGAGCAGTACTTC | CASSQENRFRNEQYF
NA | many | TRBJ2-3 | TRBV7-3 | TGTGCCAGCAGCCCACAACCATCAGCGGTCTCTAGCACAGATACGCAGTATTTT | CASSPQPSAVSSTDTQYF
NA | medium-sized | TRBJ1-3 | TRBV4-2 | TGTGCCAGCAGCCAAGATTGGTACGGGGGTGGAAACACCATATATTTT | CASSQDWYGGGNTIYF
TRBD1 | large | TRBJ1-1 | TRBV13 | TGTGCCAGCAGCTTGCGGACAGGGGGGAACACTGAAGCTTTCTTT | CASSLRTGGNTEAFF